Ten or more counts support the clone carrying this T cell receptor (beta chain). Over 160 million TCR-beta sequences from 15-18 subjects came from every sequencing run. TCRdb recomputed calls from the 5' RACE reads with MiXCR, one row per CDR3 protein. Here the sample spans about 79,000 distinct CDR3 sequences, roughly 13% being singletons. Between the trimmed V and J ends, which lost 3 bases and 6 bases, there was a span of 7 bases. Germline CDR1 KGHDR, CDR2 SFDVKD. CDR3 length: 13 residues. This record belongs to a study of neurological immune-mediated disorders. The unsorted libraries were made from 2 million PBMCs kept at -80 C.

Sequencing was done on a sample of PBMCs. The TCR sequence derives from a woman aged 45-59 years in good health. The genes are TRBV24-1 and TRBJ1-4, with a weak D call TRBD1 (6 bases). The CDR3 coding sequence is TGTGCCACCAGTGATGGGGGGCATGAAAAACTGTTTTTT. It is translated as CATSDGGHEKLFF.